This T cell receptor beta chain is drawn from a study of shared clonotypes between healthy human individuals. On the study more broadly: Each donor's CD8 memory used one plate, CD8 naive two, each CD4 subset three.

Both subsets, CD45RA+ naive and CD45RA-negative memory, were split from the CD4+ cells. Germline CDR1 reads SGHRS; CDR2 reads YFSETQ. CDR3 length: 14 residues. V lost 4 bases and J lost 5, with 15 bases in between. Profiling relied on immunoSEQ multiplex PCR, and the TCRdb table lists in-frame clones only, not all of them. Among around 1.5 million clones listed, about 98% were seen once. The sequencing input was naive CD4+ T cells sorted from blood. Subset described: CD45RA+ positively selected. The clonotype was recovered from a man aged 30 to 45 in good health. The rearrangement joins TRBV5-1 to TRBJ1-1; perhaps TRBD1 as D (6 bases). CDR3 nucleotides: TGCGCCAGCAGCCCCGGGCCAGGGGAGACTGAAGCTTTCTTT. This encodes CASSPGPGETEAFF.